This record concerns one T cell receptor beta chain sequence. Antigen: not known. At the deep level, the assay was run. Per the authors' pipeline: ImmunoSEQ yielded junction-only sequences lacking quality scores, so filtering differed. The repertoire was sequenced with immunoSEQ multiplex PCR; TCRdb's copy has only in-frame clones and lacks some. V and J calls and clone size are as listed in that table; D and trimming were resolved from the DNA. Seen here are about 1,800,000 clones, approximately 95% observed once, and the top ten hold 1.2%. The naive CD8 population came from CD45RO-negative cells selected for CCR7, without terminally differentiated effector memory CD45RA+ cells. The entry originates in a study of shared clonotypes between healthy human individuals. Study-wide results and caveats: Clonotypes not shared had lower generation probabilities than those common to all four donors. With a handful of donors compared, roughly 5% of naive CD4 clonotypes were shared.

CDR3 size: 13 residues. CDR1 SGHVS and CDR2 FQNEAQ come from the germline V gene. Trimming removed 5 bases from V and 6 bases from J, with 14 bases in between. This receptor was taken from a man aged 18 to 29 in good health. This chain uses TRBV7-8 with TRBJ2-7; D is unresolved. Material for sequencing was naive CD8+ T cells sorted from blood. The CDR3 reads CASSPSVSAEQYF. Here the CDR3 DNA reads TGTGCCAGCAGCCCGAGCGTGAGTGCCGAGCAGTACTTC.